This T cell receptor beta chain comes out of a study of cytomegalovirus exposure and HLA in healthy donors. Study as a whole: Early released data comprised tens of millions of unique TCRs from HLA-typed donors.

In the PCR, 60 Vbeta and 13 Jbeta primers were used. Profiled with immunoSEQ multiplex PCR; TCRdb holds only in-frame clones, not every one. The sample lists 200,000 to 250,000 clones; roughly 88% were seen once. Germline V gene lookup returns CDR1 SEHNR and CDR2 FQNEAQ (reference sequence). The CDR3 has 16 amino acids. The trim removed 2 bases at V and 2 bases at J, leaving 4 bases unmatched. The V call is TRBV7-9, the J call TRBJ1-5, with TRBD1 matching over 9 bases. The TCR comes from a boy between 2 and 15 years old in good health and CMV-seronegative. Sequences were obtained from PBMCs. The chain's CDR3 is CASSLLTGGRNQPQHF. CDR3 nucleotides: TGTGCCAGCAGCTTACTAACAGGGGGCCGCAATCAGCCCCAGCATTTT.